This section outlines one TCR beta chain sequence together with its context. Antigen unknown. The source of the sample is a study of cytomegalovirus exposure and HLA in healthy donors. Whole-study findings and limits: CMV serostatus alone was available as immune exposure information.

The CDR3 runs to 14 residues. Trimming cost V 2 bases and J 7 bases, with 15 bases left between them. Germline V gene lookup returns CDR1 SGHDT and CDR2 YYEEEE. The study ran its PCR with 60 Vbeta and 13 Jbeta primers. Some clones are missing from TCRdb's copy, which holds only in-frame ones; the method was immunoSEQ multiplex PCR. Of tens of thousands of clones listed, approximately 78% are singletons. This clonotype originated in a woman aged 25-40 years in good health and CMV-seronegative. The chain couples TRBV5-6 to TRBJ1-1, with D possibly TRBD1 on 6 matching bases. Sequencing input: PBMCs. The CDR3 nucleotides are TGTGCCAGCAGCTTTGGAAGGGCAGGGGTTGAAGCTTTCTTT. Translating it yields CASSFGRAGVEAFF.